This T cell receptor beta chain is drawn from a study of TIL therapy for anti-PD-1-resistant metastatic lung cancer. The time point was: pre-treatment sample, taken before nivolumab and TIL therapy. Tumor tissue came from excised metastases, mostly pleural nodules or supraclavicular lymph nodes. This clone rates as medium-sized. This CDR3 is 15 amino acids long. Trimming at V came to 7 bases and at J to 5 bases, leaving 12 bases not matched to a gene. Germline V gives CDR1 MDHEN, CDR2 SYDVKM. Sequencing used immunoSEQ v3. The repertoire was sequenced with immunoSEQ multiplex PCR; TCRdb's copy has only in-frame clones and lacks some. Of several thousand clones detected, about 61% appear once; the ten largest clones hold approximately 5.1%.

The material sequenced was tumor tissue, taken at baseline. The chain joins TRBV28 to TRBJ1-2; 8 bases fit TRBD1. This TCR derives from a person aged 25 to 85 with non-small cell lung cancer. The CDR3 spells CASKLSSGTGYGYTF. The DNA of the CDR3 is TGTGCCAGCAAACTTTCCTCCGGGACAGGTTATGGCTACACCTTC.